A single sample gave rise to the 8 T cell receptor beta chains below, sequenced in a study of control samples from healthy donors and cancer patients. Measured with immunoSEQ multiplex PCR; TCRdb has only the in-frame clones, and not every one. The repertoire holds almost 90,000 clones, with roughly 84% as singletons. The sequenced sample was blood. These TCRs come from a woman in her 40s in good health.

The chain combines TRBV6-5 with TRBJ1-1; 12 bases are shared with TRBD1. The CDR3 sequence is 15 residues long. V lost 5 bases and J lost 6; bases outside the gene matches: 7. Per the germline V gene, CDR1 is MNHEY and CDR2 is SVGAGI. This CDR3 reads CASSKPGQGAAEAFF. The CDR3 bases are TGTGCCAGCAGTAAACCGGGACAGGGGGCGGCTGAAGCTTTCTTT.

The gene calls are TRBV7-2 and TRBJ1-1; D not resolved. Germline V lookup: CDR1 SGHTA, CDR2 FQGNSA. V dropped 10 bases and J dropped 1 base, with 16 bases sitting between them. The CDR3 runs to 14 residues. CDR3 nucleotides: TGTGCCACCGGACTGGACCGCACGAACACTGAAGCTTTCTTT. Its protein product is CATGLDRTNTEAFF.

The chain uses TRBV14 and TRBJ1-2, with D unresolved. Trimming pared 5 bases from V and 3 bases from J, leaving 7 bases between. Germline V lookup: CDR1 SGHDN, CDR2 FVKESK. The CDR3 runs to 12 residues. CDR3 sequence: CASSRHHYGYTF. The CDR3 nucleotides are TGTGCCAGCAGCAGACACCACTATGGCTACACCTTC.

This sequence joins TRBV10-3 and TRBJ2-7; TRBD2 might be the D (5 bases). Germline CDR1 reads ENHRY; CDR2 reads SYGVKD. CDR3 length equals 12 residues. Deletions cut 10 bases from V and 5 bases from J, with 15 bases between. The CDR3 reads CATEGSSNEQYF. Written as DNA, the CDR3 is TGTGCCACCGAAGGGAGTTCCAACGAGCAGTACTTC.

The J gene is TRBJ1-2, the V gene TRBV6-5; D is undetermined. The CDR3 runs 13 residues. Trimming stripped 10 bases from V and 8 bases from J, with 20 bases between. The germline V gene encodes CDR1 MNHEY and CDR2 SVGAGI. In DNA, the CDR3 is TGTGCCACCCACTACGGGGTGATGGGAGGCTACACCTTC. It is translated as CATHYGVMGGYTF.

This clone has a handful of counts. This rearrangement joins TRBV19 to TRBJ2-4; D ambiguous. Germline CDR1 and CDR2: LNHDA and SQIVND (reference sequence). The CDR3 extends over 13 amino acids. V shed 3 bases and J shed 8 bases, with 11 bases lying between them. CDR3 coding DNA: TGTGCCAGTAGTATGAGCGACAATGACATTCAGTACTTC. The encoded protein is CASSMSDNDIQYF.

This rearrangement joins TRBV24-1 to TRBJ2-7; tentative D call: TRBD1 (6 bases). CDR1 KGHDR and CDR2 SFDVKD come from the germline V gene. The germline V and J ends were trimmed by 7 bases and 6 bases, with 18 bases remaining between them. CDR3 size: 14 residues. For the CDR3, the DNA is TGTGCCACCAGCAGAGACGGGACATCGTCCGAGCAGTACTTC. Amino acids: CATSRDGTSSEQYF.

This clone was found a few times. This chain uses TRBV3-1 (or the pseudogene TRBV3-2) with TRBJ2-7, with 11 bases identical to TRBD2. CDR3 size: 14 residues. Germline V gene lookup returns CDR1 LGHDT and CDR2 YNNKEL (reference sequence). Trimming at V came to 5 bases and at J to 2 bases, leaving 2 bases not matched to a gene. The CDR3 spells CASSSTSGAYEQYF. CDR3 coding DNA: TGTGCCAGCAGCTCGACTAGCGGGGCCTACGAGCAGTACTTC.